This entry describes one TCR beta chain. The sample comes from a study of shared clonotypes between healthy human individuals. Using immunoSEQ multiplex PCR, the repertoire was profiled, and TCRdb retains in-frame clones only, with some absent. The profile shows about 360,000 clones, less than 75% of them singletons. In germline, CDR1 is SGHDT, CDR2 YYEEEE. The V end was cut by 0 bases, the J end by 5 bases, with 15 bases between. CDR3 size: 16 residues. The V and J genes are TRBV5-6 and TRBJ1-5; weak D call: TRBD1 (6 bases). Input material: memory CD4+ T cells sorted from blood. Indicated subset: CD45RA-negative fraction. This TCR derives from a man aged 30-40 years in good health. Written as DNA, the CDR3 is TGTGCCAGCAGCTTGGGGACAGCCCAGCCCGATCAGCCCCAGCATTTT. Translated: CASSLGTAQPDQPQHF.